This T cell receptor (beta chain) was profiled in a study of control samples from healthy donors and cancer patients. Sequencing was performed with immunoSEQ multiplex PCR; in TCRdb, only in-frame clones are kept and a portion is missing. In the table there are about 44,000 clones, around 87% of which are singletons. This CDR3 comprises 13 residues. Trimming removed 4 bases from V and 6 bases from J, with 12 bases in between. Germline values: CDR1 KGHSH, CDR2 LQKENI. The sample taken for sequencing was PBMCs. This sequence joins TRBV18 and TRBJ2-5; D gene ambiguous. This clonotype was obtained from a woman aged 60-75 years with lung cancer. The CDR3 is CASSLDLLQTQYF. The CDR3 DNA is TGTGCCAGCTCACTGGACCTCCTACAGACCCAGTACTTC.